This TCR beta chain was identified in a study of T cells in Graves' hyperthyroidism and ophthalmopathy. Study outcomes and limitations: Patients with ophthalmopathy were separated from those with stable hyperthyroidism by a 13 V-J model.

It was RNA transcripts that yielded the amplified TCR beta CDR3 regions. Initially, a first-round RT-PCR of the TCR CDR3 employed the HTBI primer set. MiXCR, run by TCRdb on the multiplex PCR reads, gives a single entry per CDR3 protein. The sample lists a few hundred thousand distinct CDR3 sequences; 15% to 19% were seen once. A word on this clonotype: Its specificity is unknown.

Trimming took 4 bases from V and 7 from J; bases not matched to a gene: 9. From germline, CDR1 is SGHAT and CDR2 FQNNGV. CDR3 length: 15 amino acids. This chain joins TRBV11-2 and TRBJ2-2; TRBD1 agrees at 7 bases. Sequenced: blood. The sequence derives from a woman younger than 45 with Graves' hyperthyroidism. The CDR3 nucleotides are TGTGCCAGCAGCTATACAGGGGTCCTCGGCGGGGAGCTGTTTTTT. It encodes CASSYTGVLGGELFF.